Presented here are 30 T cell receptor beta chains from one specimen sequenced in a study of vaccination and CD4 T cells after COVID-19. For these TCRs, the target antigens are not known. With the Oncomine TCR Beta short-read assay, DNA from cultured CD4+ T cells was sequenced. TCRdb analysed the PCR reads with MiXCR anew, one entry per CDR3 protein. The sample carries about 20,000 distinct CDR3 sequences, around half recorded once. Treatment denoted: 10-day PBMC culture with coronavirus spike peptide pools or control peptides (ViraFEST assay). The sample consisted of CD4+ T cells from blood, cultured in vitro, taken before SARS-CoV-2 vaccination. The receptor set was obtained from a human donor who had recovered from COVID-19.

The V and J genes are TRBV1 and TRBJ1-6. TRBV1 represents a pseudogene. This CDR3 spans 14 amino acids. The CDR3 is CTSSQEGYNSPLHF. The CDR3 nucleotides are TGCACCAGCAGCCAAGAAGGCTATAATTCACCCCTCCACTTT.

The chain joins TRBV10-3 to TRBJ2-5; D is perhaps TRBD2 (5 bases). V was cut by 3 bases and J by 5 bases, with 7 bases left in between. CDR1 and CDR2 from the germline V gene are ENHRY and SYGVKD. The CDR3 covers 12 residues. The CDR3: CAISDGKETQYF. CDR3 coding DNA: TGTGCCATCAGTGACGGGAAGGAGACCCAGTACTTC.

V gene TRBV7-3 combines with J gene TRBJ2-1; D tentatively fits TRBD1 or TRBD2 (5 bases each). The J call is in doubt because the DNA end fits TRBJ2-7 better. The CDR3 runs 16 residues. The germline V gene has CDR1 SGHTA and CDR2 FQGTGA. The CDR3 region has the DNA TGTGCCAGCAGCTTAAGGGGACGGGACGTAGATAACGAGCAGTACTTC. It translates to CASSLRGRDVDNEQYF.

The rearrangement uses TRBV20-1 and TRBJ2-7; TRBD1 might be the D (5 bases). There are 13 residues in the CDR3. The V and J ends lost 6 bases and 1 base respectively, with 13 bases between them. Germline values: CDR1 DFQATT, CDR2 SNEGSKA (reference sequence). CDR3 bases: TGCAGTGCCACCGAGGACAATTCCTACGAGCAGTACTTC. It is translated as CSATEDNSYEQYF.

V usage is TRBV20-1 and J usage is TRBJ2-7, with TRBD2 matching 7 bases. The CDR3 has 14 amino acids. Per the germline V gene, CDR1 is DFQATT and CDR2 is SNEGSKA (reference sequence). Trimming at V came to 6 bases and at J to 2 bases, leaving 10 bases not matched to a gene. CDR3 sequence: CSAQKRGRPYEQYF. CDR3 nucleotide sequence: TGCAGTGCCCAGAAGCGGGGCCGACCCTACGAGCAGTACTTC.

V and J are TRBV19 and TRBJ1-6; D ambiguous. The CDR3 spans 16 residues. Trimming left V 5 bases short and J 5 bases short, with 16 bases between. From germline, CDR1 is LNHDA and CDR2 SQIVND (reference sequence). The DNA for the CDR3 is TGTGCCAGTAGTCACCTTTGGAGCCAGAATAATTCACCCCTCCACTTT. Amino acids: CASSHLWSQNNSPLHF.

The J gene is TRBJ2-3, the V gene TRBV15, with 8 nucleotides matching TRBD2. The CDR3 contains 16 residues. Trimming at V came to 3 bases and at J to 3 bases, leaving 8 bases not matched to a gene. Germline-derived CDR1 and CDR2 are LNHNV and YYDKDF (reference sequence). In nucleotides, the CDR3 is TGTGCCACCAGCAGGTCCGGGAGGGCTGGGACAGATACGCAGTATTTT. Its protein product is CATSRSGRAGTDTQYF.

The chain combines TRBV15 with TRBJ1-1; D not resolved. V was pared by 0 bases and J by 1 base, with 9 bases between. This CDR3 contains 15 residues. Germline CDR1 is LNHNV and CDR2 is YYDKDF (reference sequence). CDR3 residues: CATSRDLGGNTEAFF. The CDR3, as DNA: TGTGCCACCAGCAGAGATCTGGGCGGGAACACTGAAGCTTTCTTT.

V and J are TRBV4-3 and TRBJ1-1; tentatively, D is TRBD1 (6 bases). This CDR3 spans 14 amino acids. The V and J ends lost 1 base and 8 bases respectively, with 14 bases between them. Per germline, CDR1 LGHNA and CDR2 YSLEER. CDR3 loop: CASSQGSGEEEAFF. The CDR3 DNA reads TGCGCCAGCAGCCAAGGCTCAGGGGAAGAGGAAGCTTTCTTT.

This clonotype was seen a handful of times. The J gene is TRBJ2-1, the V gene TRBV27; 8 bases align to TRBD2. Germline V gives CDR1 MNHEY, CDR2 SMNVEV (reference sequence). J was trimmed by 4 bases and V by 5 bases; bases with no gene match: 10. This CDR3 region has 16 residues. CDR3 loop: CASSPPGLGTYNEQFF. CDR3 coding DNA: TGTGCCAGCAGTCCCCCGGGACTAGGAACATACAATGAGCAGTTCTTC.

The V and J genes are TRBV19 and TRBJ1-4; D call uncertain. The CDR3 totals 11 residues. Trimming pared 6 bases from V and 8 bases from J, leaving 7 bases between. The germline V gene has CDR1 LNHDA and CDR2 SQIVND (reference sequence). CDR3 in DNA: TGTGCCAGTAGAAGGGAGGAAAAACTGTTTTTT. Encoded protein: CASRREEKLFF.

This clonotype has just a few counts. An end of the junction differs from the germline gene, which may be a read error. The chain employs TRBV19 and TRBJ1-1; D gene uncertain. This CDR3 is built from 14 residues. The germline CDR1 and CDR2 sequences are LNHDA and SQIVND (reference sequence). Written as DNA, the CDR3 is TGTGCCAGTAGCCTGACGGTCGTGAACGCTGAAGCTTTCTTT. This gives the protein CASSLTVVNAEAFF.

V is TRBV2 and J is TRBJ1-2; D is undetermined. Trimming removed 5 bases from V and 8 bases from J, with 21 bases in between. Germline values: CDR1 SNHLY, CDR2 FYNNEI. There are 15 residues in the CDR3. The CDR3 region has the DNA TGTGCCAGCAGTCCCTCCCCACATACCCCCGCCGGCTACACCTTC. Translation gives CASSPSPHTPAGYTF.

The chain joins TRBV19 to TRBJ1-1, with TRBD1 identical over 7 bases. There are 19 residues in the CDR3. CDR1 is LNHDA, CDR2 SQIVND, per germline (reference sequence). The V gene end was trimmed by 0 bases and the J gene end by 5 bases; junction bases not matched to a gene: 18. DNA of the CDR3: TGTGCCAGTAGTATAGATTCCCACCCCACGCTTACAGGGGAAACTGAAGCTTTCTTT. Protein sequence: CASSIDSHPTLTGETEAFF.

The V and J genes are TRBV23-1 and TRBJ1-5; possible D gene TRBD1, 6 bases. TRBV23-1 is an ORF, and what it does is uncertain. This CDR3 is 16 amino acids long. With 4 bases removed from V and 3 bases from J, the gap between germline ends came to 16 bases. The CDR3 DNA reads TGCGCCAGCAGTCGGGGGCAGGGCGGGAACAATCAGCCCCAGCATTTT. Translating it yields CASSRGQGGNNQPQHF.

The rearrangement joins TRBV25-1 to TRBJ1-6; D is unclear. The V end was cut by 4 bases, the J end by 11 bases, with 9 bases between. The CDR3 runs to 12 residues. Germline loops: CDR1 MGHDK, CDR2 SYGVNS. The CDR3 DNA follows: TGTGCCAGCAGTGGGGCCGGGACACCCCTCCACTTT. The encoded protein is CASSGAGTPLHF.

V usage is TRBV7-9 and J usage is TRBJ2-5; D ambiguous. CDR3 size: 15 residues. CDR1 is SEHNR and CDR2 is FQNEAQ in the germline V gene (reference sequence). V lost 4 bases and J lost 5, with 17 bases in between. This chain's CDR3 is CASSSPRKVDETQYF. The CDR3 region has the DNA TGTGCCAGCAGCTCCCCTCGGAAAGTCGACGAGACCCAGTACTTC.

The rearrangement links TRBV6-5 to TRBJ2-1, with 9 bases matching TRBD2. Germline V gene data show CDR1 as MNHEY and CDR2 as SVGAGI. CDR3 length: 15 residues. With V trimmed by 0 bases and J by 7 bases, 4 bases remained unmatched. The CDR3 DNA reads TGTGCCAGCAGTTACTCGATAGCGGGAGCGAATGAGCAGTTCTTC. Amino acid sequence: CASSYSIAGANEQFF.

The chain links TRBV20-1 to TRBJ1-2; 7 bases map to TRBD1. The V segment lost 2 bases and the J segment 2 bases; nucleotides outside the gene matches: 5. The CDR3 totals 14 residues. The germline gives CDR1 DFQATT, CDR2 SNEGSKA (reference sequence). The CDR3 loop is CSARRQGGNYGYTF. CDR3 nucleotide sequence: TGCAGTGCTAGAAGGCAGGGGGGAAACTATGGCTACACCTTC.

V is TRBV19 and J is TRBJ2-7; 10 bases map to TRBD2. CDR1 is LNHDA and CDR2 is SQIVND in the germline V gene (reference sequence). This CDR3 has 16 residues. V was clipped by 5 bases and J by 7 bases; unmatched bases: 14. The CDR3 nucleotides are TGTGCCAGTAGTCTTCGGACTAGCGGAGCCGCGCGGGAGCAGTACTTC. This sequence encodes CASSLRTSGAAREQYF.

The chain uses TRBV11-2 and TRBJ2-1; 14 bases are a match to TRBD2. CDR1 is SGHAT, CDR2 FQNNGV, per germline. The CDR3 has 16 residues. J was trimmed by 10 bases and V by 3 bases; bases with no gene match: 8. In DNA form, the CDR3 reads TGTGCCAGCAGCTTGTCCCCGGGACTAGCGGGAGAGGAGCAGTTCTTC. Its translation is CASSLSPGLAGEEQFF.

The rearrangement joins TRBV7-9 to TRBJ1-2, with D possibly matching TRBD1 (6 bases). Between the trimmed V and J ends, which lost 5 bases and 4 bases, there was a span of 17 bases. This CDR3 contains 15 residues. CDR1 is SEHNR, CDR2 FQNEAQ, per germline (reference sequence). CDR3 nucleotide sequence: TGTGCCAGCAGCATACAGGGTGGGGGTACCTATGGCTACACCTTC. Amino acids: CASSIQGGGTYGYTF.

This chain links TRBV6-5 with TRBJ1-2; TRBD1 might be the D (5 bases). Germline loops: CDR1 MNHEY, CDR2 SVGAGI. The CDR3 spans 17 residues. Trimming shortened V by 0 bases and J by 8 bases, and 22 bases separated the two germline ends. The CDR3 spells CASSYSSMAGLGGGYTF. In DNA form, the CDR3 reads TGTGCCAGCAGTTACTCCAGTATGGCAGGGCTGGGGGGGGGCTACACCTTC.

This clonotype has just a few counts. The CDR3: CSARDAGQRNNQPQHF. CDR3 bases: TGCAGTGCTAGAGATGCGGGACAGAGAAACAATCAGCCCCAGCATTTT. This chain uses TRBV20-1 with TRBJ1-5, with 7 bases that match TRBD1. The germline gives CDR1 DFQATT, CDR2 SNEGSKA (reference sequence). The CDR3 spans 16 residues. The V gene end was trimmed by 0 bases and the J gene end by 3 bases; junction bases not matched to a gene: 8.

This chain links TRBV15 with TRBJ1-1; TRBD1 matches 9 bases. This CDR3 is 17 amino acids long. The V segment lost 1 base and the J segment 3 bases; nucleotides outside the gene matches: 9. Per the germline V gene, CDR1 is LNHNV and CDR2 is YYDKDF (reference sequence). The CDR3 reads CATSRGWTGATYTEAFF. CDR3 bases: TGTGCCACCAGCAGAGGGTGGACAGGGGCCACTTACACTGAAGCTTTCTTT.

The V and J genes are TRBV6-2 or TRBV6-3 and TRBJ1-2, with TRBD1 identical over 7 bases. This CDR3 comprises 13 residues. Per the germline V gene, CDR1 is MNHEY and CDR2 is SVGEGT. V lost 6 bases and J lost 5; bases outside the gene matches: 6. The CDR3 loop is CASSYGTVYGYTF. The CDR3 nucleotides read TGTGCCAGCAGCTACGGGACAGTGTATGGCTACACCTTC.

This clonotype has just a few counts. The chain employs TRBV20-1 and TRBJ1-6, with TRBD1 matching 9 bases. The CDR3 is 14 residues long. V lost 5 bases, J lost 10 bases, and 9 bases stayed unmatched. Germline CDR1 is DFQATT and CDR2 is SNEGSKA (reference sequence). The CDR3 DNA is TGCAGTGCTTCGGGACAGGGAAAGGAATCACCCCTCCACTTT. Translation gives CSASGQGKESPLHF.

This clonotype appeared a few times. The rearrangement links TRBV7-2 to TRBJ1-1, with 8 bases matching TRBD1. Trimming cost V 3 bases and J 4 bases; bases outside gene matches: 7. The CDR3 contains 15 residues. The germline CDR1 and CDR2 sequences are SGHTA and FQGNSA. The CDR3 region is CASSFHDRGGTEAFF. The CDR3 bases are TGTGCCAGCAGCTTCCACGACAGGGGTGGCACTGAAGCTTTCTTT.

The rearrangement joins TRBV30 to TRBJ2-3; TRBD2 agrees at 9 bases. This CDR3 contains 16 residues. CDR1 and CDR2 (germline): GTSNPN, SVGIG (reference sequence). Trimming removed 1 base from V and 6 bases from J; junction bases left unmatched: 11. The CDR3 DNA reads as TGTGCCTGGAGTGACCTCCACGCGGGGGGGCCGGATACGCAGTATTTT. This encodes CAWSDLHAGGPDTQYF.

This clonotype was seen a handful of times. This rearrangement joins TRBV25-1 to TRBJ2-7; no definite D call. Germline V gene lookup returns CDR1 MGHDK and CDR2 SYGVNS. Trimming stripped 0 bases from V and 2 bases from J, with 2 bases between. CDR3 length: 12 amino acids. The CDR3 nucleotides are TGTGCCAGCAGTGAATACCCCTACGAGCAGTACTTC. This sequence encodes CASSEYPYEQYF.